The clone carrying this TCR beta chain was seen repeatedly, ten times or more. The antigen is undetermined. The data were taken from a study of T cell repertoires in cytomegalovirus infection. Study at large: Well-studied HLA-B-restricted epitopes and recently identified HLA-C-restricted epitopes of CMV were both used in the study. Shared public TCR beta signatures pointed to both CMV infection and a matching HLA type. Whole-study findings and limits: What dominated the ex vivo response were HLA-C-restricted CMV-specific TCR beta clonotypes.

TCRdb re-derived calls from the reads in MiXCR, one entry per CDR3 protein. The sample includes 900,000 to 950,000 distinct CDR3 sequences, 30% to 40% of them seen just once. Material: cultured CD8+ T cells from PBMCs, obtained from culture after CMV antigen stimulation. The clonotype comes from a human donor in good health (CMV status not recorded). Some clones in this sample may be carry-over from other donors' samples.

CDR3 protein: CASSYYRGQGNEQFF. The DNA of the CDR3 is TGTGCCAGCAGTTACTACAGGGGGCAGGGAAATGAGCAGTTCTTC. The chain carries TRBV6-2 or TRBV6-3 and TRBJ2-1; TRBD1 agrees at 9 bases. The CDR3 consists of 15 residues. The germline gives CDR1 MNHEY, CDR2 SVGEGT. After removal of 1 base from V and 7 bases from J, the junction contained 5 bases not matched to a gene.